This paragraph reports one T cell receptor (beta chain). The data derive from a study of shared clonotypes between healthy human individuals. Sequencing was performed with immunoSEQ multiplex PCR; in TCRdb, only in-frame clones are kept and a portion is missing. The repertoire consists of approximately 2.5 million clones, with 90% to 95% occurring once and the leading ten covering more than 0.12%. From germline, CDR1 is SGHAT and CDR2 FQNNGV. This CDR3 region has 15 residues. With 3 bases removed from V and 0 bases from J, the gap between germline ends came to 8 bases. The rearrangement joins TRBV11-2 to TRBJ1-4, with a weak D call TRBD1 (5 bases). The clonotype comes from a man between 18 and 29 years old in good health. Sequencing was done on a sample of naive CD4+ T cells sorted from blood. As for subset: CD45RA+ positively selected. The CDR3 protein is CASSLQGTTNEKLFF. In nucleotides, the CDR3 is TGTGCCAGCAGCTTGCAGGGTACAACTAATGAAAAACTGTTTTTT.